Each of the 4 T cell receptor beta chains below was sequenced from the same sample in a study of T cell repertoires in cytomegalovirus infection. In TCRdb, the reads were re-called with MiXCR into one record per CDR3 protein. The sample carries 450,000 to 550,000 distinct CDR3 sequences, about 17% recorded once. Sequenced sample: CD8+ T cells from PBMCs. These receptors came from a human donor in good health (CMV status not recorded). Some clones in this sample may be carry-over from other donors' samples.

This clonotype showed up many times. The rearrangement links TRBV7-9 to TRBJ2-5, with TRBD2 matching 10 bases. The CDR3 has 15 residues. Germline CDR1 reads SEHNR; CDR2 reads FQNEAQ (reference sequence). V dropped 5 bases and J dropped 5; count of bases not matched to a gene: 8. CDR3 nucleotides: TGTGCCAGCAGCCCCCTAGCGGGAGCTTGGGAGACCCAGTACTTC. This gives the protein CASSPLAGAWETQYF.

This clonotype was counted ten times or more. V and J are TRBV15 and TRBJ2-1; TRBD2 aligns across 13 bases. The CDR3 has 19 amino acids. Germline CDR1 is LNHNV and CDR2 is YYDKDF (reference sequence). Trimming cost V 1 base and J 8 bases; bases outside gene matches: 14. The CDR3 DNA is TGTGCCACCAGCAGAGGACGACTAGCGGGAGGCAGTAGGACTGATGAGCAGTTCTTC. This encodes CATSRGRLAGGSRTDEQFF.

This clonotype occurred many times. This chain links TRBV10-3 with TRBJ2-1; 9 bases match TRBD2. Per germline, CDR1 ENHRY and CDR2 SYGVKD. The V gene end was trimmed by 5 bases and the J gene end by 3 bases; junction bases not matched to a gene: 2. The CDR3 sequence is 14 residues long. The CDR3 spells CAISLAGVYNEQFF. The CDR3 DNA reads as TGTGCCATCAGTTTAGCGGGAGTCTACAATGAGCAGTTCTTC.

The chain has TRBV18 and TRBJ2-2, with D perhaps TRBD1 or TRBD2 (5 bases each). The CDR3 has 15 amino acids. Trimming removed 5 bases at V and 2 bases at J, with 12 bases between. Germline lookup yields CDR1 KGHSH and CDR2 LQKENI. The CDR3 reads CASSTRGANTGELFF. The CDR3 DNA follows: TGTGCCAGCTCAACGAGAGGGGCAAACACCGGGGAGCTGTTTTTT.